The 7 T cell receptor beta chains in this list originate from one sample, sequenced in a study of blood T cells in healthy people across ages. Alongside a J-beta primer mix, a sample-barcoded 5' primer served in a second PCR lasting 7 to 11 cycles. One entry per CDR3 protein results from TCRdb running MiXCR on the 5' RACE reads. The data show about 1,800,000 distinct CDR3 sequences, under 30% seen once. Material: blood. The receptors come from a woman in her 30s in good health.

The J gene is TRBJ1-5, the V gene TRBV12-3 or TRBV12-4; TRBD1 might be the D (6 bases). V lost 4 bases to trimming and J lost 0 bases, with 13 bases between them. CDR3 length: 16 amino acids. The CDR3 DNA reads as TGTGCCAGCAGTTCTCAGGACAGATATAGCAATCAGCCCCAGCATTTT. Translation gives CASSSQDRYSNQPQHF.

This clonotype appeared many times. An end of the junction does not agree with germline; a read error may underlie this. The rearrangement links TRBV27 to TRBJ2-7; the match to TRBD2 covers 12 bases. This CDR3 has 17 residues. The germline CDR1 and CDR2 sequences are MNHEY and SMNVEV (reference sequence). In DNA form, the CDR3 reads TGTGCTAGCACCACACTAGCGGGAGGATCCCTCTCCTACGAGCAGTACTTC. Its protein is CASTTLAGGSLSYEQYF.

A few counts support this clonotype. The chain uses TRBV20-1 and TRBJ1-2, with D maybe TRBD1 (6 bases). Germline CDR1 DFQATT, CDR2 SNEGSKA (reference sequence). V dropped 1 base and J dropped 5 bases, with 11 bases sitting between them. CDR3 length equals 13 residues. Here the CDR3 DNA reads TGCAGTGCTAGAGCCAAGACAGGATATGGCTACACCTTC. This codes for CSARAKTGYGYTF.

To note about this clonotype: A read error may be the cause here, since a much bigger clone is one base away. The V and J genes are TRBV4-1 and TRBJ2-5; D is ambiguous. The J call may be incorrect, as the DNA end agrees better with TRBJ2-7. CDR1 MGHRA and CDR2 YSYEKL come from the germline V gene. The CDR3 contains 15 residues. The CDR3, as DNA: TGCGCCAGCGGCCAAGATTTTAACAAAGACTACGAGCAGTACTTC. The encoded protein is CASGQDFNKDYEQYF.

The CDR3 DNA follows: TGTGCCAGCAGTTCGGGACCAAATATCCGGGGCTACACCTTC. Encoded protein: CASSSGPNIRGYTF. The rearrangement joins TRBV12-3 or TRBV12-4 to TRBJ1-2; possible D gene TRBD1, 5 bases. V lost 4 bases and J lost 8, with 17 bases in between. The CDR3 length is 14 residues.

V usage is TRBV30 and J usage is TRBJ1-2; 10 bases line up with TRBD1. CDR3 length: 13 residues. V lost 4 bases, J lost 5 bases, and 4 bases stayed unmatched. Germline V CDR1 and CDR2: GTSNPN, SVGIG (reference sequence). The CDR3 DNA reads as TGTGCCTGGAATCGACAGGGGGCTTATGGCTACACCTTC. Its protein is CAWNRQGAYGYTF.

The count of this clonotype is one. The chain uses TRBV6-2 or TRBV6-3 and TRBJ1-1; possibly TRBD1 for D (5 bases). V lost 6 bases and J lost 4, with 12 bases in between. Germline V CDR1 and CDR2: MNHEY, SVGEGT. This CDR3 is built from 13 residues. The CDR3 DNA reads TGTGCCAGCAGACCCGGGGGTTCCACTGAAGCTTTCTTT. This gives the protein CASRPGGSTEAFF.